The entry that follows covers one T cell receptor (beta chain) sequence. Per the original data handling: Amplifying reference gene primers gave estimates of nucleated cell counts. Generated by immunoSEQ multiplex PCR, the TCRdb table keeps only in-frame clones and is missing some. That table supplies the V and J calls and clone size; D and trimming were determined from the DNA. The sample records approximately 190,000 clones, 80% being singletons. The CDR3 sequence is 16 residues long. Between the trimmed V and J ends, which lost 1 base and 1 base, there was a span of 14 bases. Germline V gene lookup returns CDR1 SEHNR and CDR2 FQNEAQ (reference sequence). These data are taken from a study of blood T cell repertoires in COVID-19. Study-level information: Acute-phase and convalescent COVID-19 samples originated in the United States, Italy and Spain. In each case, the material was cDNA or gDNA derived from T cells, B-cell-depleted T cells, or PBMCs.

The V gene is TRBV7-9, the J gene TRBJ2-7, with a possible D match to TRBD2 (5 bases). Sequenced input: peripheral blood. The source is a man aged 55 to 70 with acute or convalescent COVID-19. The CDR3 nucleotides read TGTGCCAGCAGCTTAGTCGCGGGTGGCGGTTCCTACGAGCAGTACTTC. Translation: CASSLVAGGGSYEQYF.